Below are 29 T cell receptor beta chains sequenced from a single sample in a study of cytomegalovirus exposure and HLA in healthy donors. PCR employed 60 Vbeta and 13 Jbeta primers. Clones were read by immunoSEQ multiplex PCR, and TCRdb kept only the in-frame ones, dropping some. The sample records 150,000 to 200,000 clones, around 83% being singletons. The sequenced material came from PBMCs. The receptors derive from a man aged 50-59 years in good health and CMV-seropositive.

This clone was seen more than once but under ten times. The chain couples TRBV10-3 to TRBJ2-5; TRBD2 matches at 16 bases. The CDR3 contains 15 residues. Losses at the gene ends were 10 bases for V and 5 bases for J; bases not matched to a gene: 7. CDR1 and CDR2 from the germline V gene are ENHRY and SYGVKD. The CDR3 bases are TGTGCCACGGGACTAGCGGGAGGGCAGGGCGAGACCCAGTACTTC. This encodes CATGLAGGQGETQYF.

The V and J genes are TRBV19 and TRBJ1-1; D possibly corresponds to TRBD1 (5 bases). Trimming shortened V by 3 bases and J by 4 bases, and 12 bases separated the two germline ends. The CDR3 is 14 residues long. Germline CDR1 reads LNHDA; CDR2 reads SQIVND (reference sequence). Here the CDR3 reads CASSMGVGSTEAFF. CDR3 DNA: TGTGCCAGTAGTATGGGGGTCGGGAGCACTGAAGCTTTCTTT.

This clone has just a few counts. This chain joins TRBV27 and TRBJ1-4; TRBD1 matches at 9 bases. Germline V lookup: CDR1 MNHEY, CDR2 SMNVEV (reference sequence). This CDR3 spans 14 amino acids. V trimming: 1 base; J trimming: 7 bases; junction bases outside the gene matches: 1. CDR3 sequence (DNA): TGTGCCAGCAGTTTATTGGGACAGGGTGAAAAACTGTTTTTT. Its translation is CASSLLGQGEKLFF.

This chain links TRBV27 with TRBJ2-2, with TRBD2 matching over 11 bases. The CDR3 contains 17 residues. Germline CDR1 reads MNHEY; CDR2 reads SMNVEV (reference sequence). Trimming took 2 bases from V and 3 from J; bases not matched to a gene: 5. As DNA, the CDR3 is TGTGCCAGCAGTTTAGGTAGCGGGAGGGTGGACACCGGGGAGCTGTTTTTT. Translated, it gives CASSLGSGRVDTGELFF.

V and J are TRBV11-2 and TRBJ2-1; D is perhaps TRBD2 (5 bases). Trimming shortened V by 8 bases and J by 7 bases, and 12 bases separated the two germline ends. CDR1 and CDR2 from the germline V gene are SGHAT and FQNNGV. The CDR3 has 12 residues. This chain's CDR3 is CASGRPGNEQFF. CDR3 bases: TGTGCCAGCGGACGCCCGGGGAATGAGCAGTTCTTC. The full variable domain, its missing parts supplied by reference TRBV11-2 and TRBJ2-1, is EAGVAQSPRYKIIEKRQSVAFWCNPISGHATLYWYQQILGQGPKLLIQFQNNGVVDDSQLPKDRFSAERLKGVDSTLKIQPAKLEDSAVYLCASGRPGNEQFFGPGTRLTVL.

The CDR3 region is CASSVDEETGGDDGYTF. The CDR3 region has the DNA TGTGCCAGCAGCGTAGATGAGGAGACAGGGGGCGACGATGGCTACACCTTC. The V and J genes are TRBV9 and TRBJ1-2, with 10 bases matching TRBD1. V lost 0 bases to trimming and J lost 6 bases; unmatched junction nucleotides: 11. The CDR3 length is 17 residues. From germline, CDR1 is SGDLS and CDR2 YYNGEE.

The V call is TRBV6-6, the J call TRBJ2-5; 9 bases align to TRBD1. Germline trimming cut 6 bases from V and 5 bases from J; bases unmatched to any gene: 7. From germline, CDR1 is MNHNY and CDR2 SVGAGI (reference sequence). CDR3 length: 14 amino acids. CDR3 sequence reads: CASSEQGARETQYF. CDR3 in DNA: TGTGCCAGCAGCGAACAGGGGGCCAGGGAGACCCAGTACTTC.

The chain employs TRBV16 and TRBJ2-7, with 7 bases matching TRBD1. CDR1 KGHSY and CDR2 FQNENV come from the germline V gene. After removal of 7 bases from V and 6 bases from J, the junction contained 21 bases not matched to a gene. The length of the CDR3 is 17 residues. This CDR3 reads CASTSTGWRNRQGEQYF. The DNA of the CDR3 is TGTGCCAGCACGTCGACAGGGTGGCGAAATCGGCAGGGCGAGCAGTACTTC.

The rearrangement joins TRBV15 to TRBJ2-3; TRBD2 aligns across 10 bases. The CDR3 sequence is 16 residues long. Trimming removed 4 bases from V and 3 bases from J; junction bases left unmatched: 7. The germline V gene encodes CDR1 LNHNV and CDR2 YYDKDF (reference sequence). The CDR3 bases are TGTGCCACCAGCAAAGGGACTAGCGTAGAAACAGATACGCAGTATTTT. Translation: CATSKGTSVETDTQYF.

The chain combines TRBV5-1 with TRBJ1-5, with 8 bases that match TRBD1. CDR3 length: 15 residues. V gave up 4 bases and J gave up 0 bases; unmatched junction bases: 3. Germline values: CDR1 SGHRS, CDR2 YFSETQ. The CDR3 DNA is TGCGCCAGCAGCCCGACAGGGGATAGCAATCAGCCCCAGCATTTT. Amino acids: CASSPTGDSNQPQHF.

CDR3 amino acids: CASSPGQGLLNTEAFF. The CDR3 DNA sequence: TGCGCCAGCAGCCCTGGGCAGGGCCTCCTGAACACTGAAGCTTTCTTT. The chain employs TRBV5-1 and TRBJ1-1, with a possible D match to TRBD1 (5 bases). CDR3 size: 16 residues. Germline-derived CDR1 and CDR2 are SGHRS and YFSETQ. The ends were cut back, 4 bases at V and 0 bases at J, with 16 bases in the middle.

CDR3 coding DNA: TGTGCCAGCAGCCGTACGGGCGGGGGGGCAGGAGAGACCCAGTACTTC. It codes for CASSRTGGGAGETQYF. V is TRBV7-6 and J is TRBJ2-5; 9 nucleotides agree with TRBD2. The junction had 11 bases not matched to a gene; V was cut back by 5 bases and J by 4 bases. The CDR3 length is 16 residues. CDR1 and CDR2 (germline): SGHVS, FNYEAQ.

The rearrangement links TRBV5-1 to TRBJ1-3, with D uncertain. The CDR3 runs 11 residues. The V gene lost 6 bases and the J gene lost 8 bases, with 9 bases spanning the gap. Germline CDR1 SGHRS, CDR2 YFSETQ. CDR3 amino acids: CASKNSDTIYF. CDR3 nucleotides: TGCGCCAGCAAGAATTCGGACACCATATATTTT. The full variable domain, completed using reference TRBV5-1 and TRBJ1-3, is KAGVTQTPRYLIKTRGQQVTLSCSPISGHRSVSWYQQTPGQGLQFLFEYFSETQRNKGNFPGRFSGRQFSNSRSEMNVSTLELGDSALYLCASKNSDTIYFGEGSWLTVV.

The CDR3 nucleotides read TGCGCCAGCAGCACCCGGACAGGGGGCGACGGCTACACCTTC. Its protein product is CASSTRTGGDGYTF. The rearrangement links TRBV5-1 to TRBJ1-2; 11 bases match TRBD1. The J segment lost 8 bases and the V segment lost 4 bases, leaving 7 bases of the junction unmatched. This CDR3 is built from 14 residues. Germline loops: CDR1 SGHRS, CDR2 YFSETQ.

The chain is built from TRBV5-5 and TRBJ1-1, with D possibly matching TRBD1 (5 bases). The CDR3 runs to 14 residues. CDR1 and CDR2 from the germline V gene are SGHKS and YYEKEE (reference sequence). Deletions cut 2 bases from V and 4 bases from J, with 12 bases between. CDR3 bases: TGTGCCAGCAGCTTTATAGGGGTACCCACTGAAGCTTTCTTT. This sequence encodes CASSFIGVPTEAFF.

The CDR3 sequence is CASSVGSSYNSPLHF. CDR3 sequence (DNA): TGTGCCAGCAGCGTAGGGAGCTCCTATAATTCACCCCTCCACTTT. The gene calls are TRBV9 and TRBJ1-6; D gene uncertain. Trimming stripped 0 bases from V and 0 bases from J, with 4 bases between. The CDR3 has 15 residues. Germline CDR1 reads SGDLS; CDR2 reads YYNGEE.

The CDR3 DNA follows: TGTGCCAGCAGTGAAGCGCAGGGTGAGATCTCCTACAATGAGCAGTTCTTC. Translated, it gives CASSEAQGEISYNEQFF. The gene calls are TRBV2 and TRBJ2-1; maybe TRBD1 (5 bases). Trimming shortened V by 0 bases and J by 0 bases, and 12 bases separated the two germline ends. Germline V gene data show CDR1 as SNHLY and CDR2 as FYNNEI. The CDR3 length is 17 residues.

The V call is TRBV4-1, the J call TRBJ1-2; TRBD1 matches 8 bases. Trimming removed 0 bases from V and 2 bases from J; junction bases left unmatched: 8. This CDR3 is 17 amino acids long. The germline V gene encodes CDR1 MGHRA and CDR2 YSYEKL. This CDR3 is CASSQDQAGGGNYGYTF. The CDR3 DNA sequence: TGCGCCAGCAGCCAAGATCAGGCAGGGGGCGGGAACTATGGCTACACCTTC.

J is TRBJ2-3 and V is TRBV7-9, with 13 positions matching TRBD2. CDR1 is SEHNR and CDR2 is FQNEAQ in the germline V gene (reference sequence). This CDR3 comprises 15 residues. With V trimmed by 6 bases and J by 0 bases, 0 bases remained unmatched. The CDR3 DNA follows: TGTGCCAGCAGACTAGCGGGAGGGAGCACAGATACGCAGTATTTT. This encodes CASRLAGGSTDTQYF.

The rearrangement uses TRBV11-3 and TRBJ1-2; D is ambiguous. CDR3 length: 13 amino acids. Trimming removed 1 base at V and 5 bases at J, with 8 bases between. Per the germline V gene, CDR1 is SGHNT and CDR2 is YENEEA. The CDR3 DNA reads TGTGCCAGCAGCTTAGGCGGTGGTTATGGCTACACCTTC. Translation gives CASSLGGGYGYTF.

This clone was found once. The rearrangement uses TRBV19 and TRBJ1-1, with D possibly TRBD1 on 5 matching bases. Germline V lookup: CDR1 LNHDA, CDR2 SQIVND (reference sequence). Trimming stripped 1 base from V and 2 bases from J, with 11 bases between. The CDR3 extends over 15 amino acids. The CDR3 sequence is CASSIGAGVNTEAFF. CDR3 coding DNA: TGTGCCAGTAGTATAGGGGCGGGGGTAAACACTGAAGCTTTCTTT. The entire variable domain, with the rest obtained from reference TRBV19 and TRBJ1-1, is as follows: DGGITQSPKYLFRKEGQNVTLSCEQNLNHDAMYWYRQDPGQGLRLIYYSQIVNDFQKGDIAEGYSVSREKKESFPLTVTSAQKNPTAFYLCASSIGAGVNTEAFFGQGTRLTVV.

The rearrangement links TRBV25-1 to TRBJ2-4; TRBD1 matches 7 bases. V trimming: 3 bases; J trimming: 9 bases; junction bases outside the gene matches: 2. CDR1 is MGHDK, CDR2 SYGVNS, per germline. The CDR3 has 12 amino acids. CDR3 in DNA: TGTGCCAGCAGTGACCCAGGGGGCATTCAGTACTTC. Amino acids: CASSDPGGIQYF. The whole variable domain, filled in from reference TRBV25-1 and TRBJ2-4, reads EADIYQTPRYLVIGTGKKITLECSQTMGHDKMYWYQQDPGMELHLIHYSYGVNSTEKGDLSSESTVSRIRTEHFPLTLESARPSHTSQYLCASSDPGGIQYFGAGTRLSVL.

The chain joins TRBV19 to TRBJ1-1; weak D call: TRBD1 (5 bases). The germline V gene encodes CDR1 LNHDA and CDR2 SQIVND (reference sequence). The CDR3 extends over 14 amino acids. V gave up 4 bases and J gave up 5 bases, with 14 bases separating them. The CDR3 region has the DNA TGTGCCAGTAGTACCGGGGGTTGGGGTACTGAAGCTTTCTTT. Residues: CASSTGGWGTEAFF.

V is TRBV29-1 and J is TRBJ2-3; 8 bases map to TRBD1. Germline assignment: CDR1 SQVTM and CDR2 ANQGSEA. The CDR3 consists of 14 residues. The J segment lost 4 bases and the V segment lost 6 bases, leaving 9 bases of the junction unmatched. CDR3 DNA: TGCAGCGTCTTCGCAGGGGGCATCGCAGATACGCAGTATTTT. This translates into CSVFAGGIADTQYF.

The V call is TRBV6-5, the J call TRBJ2-3; TRBD2 agrees at 8 bases. V gave up 7 bases and J gave up 0 bases; unmatched junction bases: 3. The germline V gene encodes CDR1 MNHEY and CDR2 SVGAGI. CDR3 length equals 14 residues. The DNA for the CDR3 is TGTGCCAGCAAGAGCGGGGGCAGCACAGATACGCAGTATTTT. Translating gives CASKSGGSTDTQYF.

The chain carries TRBV6-5 and TRBJ2-5, with TRBD1 matching over 9 bases. V lost 0 bases and J lost 4; bases outside the gene matches: 3. The CDR3 has 15 residues. The germline CDR1 and CDR2 sequences are MNHEY and SVGAGI. This CDR3 is CASSYSYRGRETQYF. CDR3 sequence (DNA): TGTGCCAGCAGTTACTCGTACAGGGGGCGAGAGACCCAGTACTTC.

This clone is a singleton in its sample. The rearrangement uses TRBV29-1 and TRBJ2-7, with 7 nucleotides matching TRBD1. With 6 bases clipped from V and 5 bases from J, the junction kept 4 bases outside the gene matches. Germline CDR1 and CDR2: SQVTM and ANQGSEA. CDR3 length: 11 amino acids. The CDR3 spells CSVKTGNEQYF. In DNA form, the CDR3 reads TGCAGCGTGAAGACAGGGAACGAGCAGTACTTC.

The chain recombines TRBV12-1 with TRBJ2-3; TRBD2 was called by the table and not checked on the DNA. TRBV12-1 is a pseudogene locus. This CDR3 is 19 amino acids long. CDR3: CASSLGLAGDAPRTDTQYF. The DNA of the CDR3 is TGTGCCAGCAGCCTGGGACTAGCGGGGGACGCCCCTCGCACAGATACGCAGTATTTT.

The V gene is TRBV5-1, the J gene TRBJ1-2; TRBD1 aligns across 12 bases. V was clipped by 0 bases and J by 4 bases; unmatched bases: 4. This CDR3 is built from 16 residues. Germline-derived CDR1 and CDR2 are SGHRS and YFSETQ. The CDR3 protein is CASSLEGTGGVYGYTF. The CDR3 DNA is TGCGCCAGCAGCTTGGAAGGGACAGGGGGCGTCTATGGCTACACCTTC.